This T cell receptor (beta chain) was recorded in a study of regulatory T cells in long-lasting Graves disease. Combining iRepertoire HTBI primers with Arm-PCR of CDR3 regions, the authors built TCR beta libraries. TCRdb redid the calling of the multiplex PCR reads with MiXCR, one entry per CDR3 protein. The data hold 410,000 or so distinct CDR3 sequences, with 14% to 15% observed a single time. The time point is: newly diagnosed GD, antithyroid drugs for less than 3 months. Extracted PBMC RNA gave rise to the TCR library. This clonotype was counted ten times or more. V shed 8 bases and J shed 9 bases, with 13 bases lying between them. The CDR3 spans 12 residues. This same sample was also taken into another study, of T cells in Graves' hyperthyroidism and ophthalmopathy.

The clonotype was recovered from a woman aged 25 to 45 with Graves disease. This rearrangement joins TRBV12-3 or TRBV12-4 to TRBJ2-2; perhaps TRBD1 as D (6 bases). The sequencing here drew on peripheral blood mononuclear cells (PBMCs), taken at new diagnosis, from a patient treated with antithyroid drugs. The DNA of the CDR3 is TGTGCCAGCGGGTACAGGGCCCGGGAGCTGTTTTTT. Translating it yields CASGYRARELFF.